These 21 T cell receptor beta chains came from one sample sequenced in a study of T-cell reconstitution after alpha-beta-depleted transplantation in children. Unique molecular identifiers were used to barcode this TCRbeta library. TCRdb re-called the PCR reads through MiXCR, storing one row per CDR3 protein. The table lists hundreds of thousands of distinct CDR3 sequences, about 12% of them singletons. Here the sequenced sample was PBMCs, taken before TCRalphabeta/CD19-depleted stem cell transplant. Receptor source: a girl aged 2 to 9 with congenital amegakaryocytic thrombocytopenia, due to receive a stem cell transplant.

This clonotype has a count of ten or more. The genes are TRBV7-7 and TRBJ2-5, with TRBD1 matching 12 bases. Germline V gives CDR1 SSHAT, CDR2 FNYEAQ (reference sequence). This CDR3 comprises 14 residues. J was trimmed by 14 bases and V by 3 bases; bases with no gene match: 10. This chain's CDR3 is CASSLGQGARHTYF. Written as DNA, the CDR3 is TGTGCCAGCAGCTTGGGACAGGGGGCGAGGCATACCTACTTC.

This chain's CDR3 is CSEKNRGSTDTQYF. CDR3 in DNA: TGCAGCGAGAAGAACAGGGGGAGCACAGATACGCAGTATTTT. This chain connects TRBV29-1 to TRBJ2-3; 8 nucleotides align to TRBD1. This CDR3 is 14 amino acids long. V was pared by 7 bases and J by 0 bases, with 6 bases of the junction left unmatched. Germline V gene lookup returns CDR1 SQVTM and CDR2 ANQGSEA.

This clonotype appeared many times. This chain connects TRBV20-1 to TRBJ2-1; 10 positions agree with TRBD2. The CDR3 sequence is 15 residues long. With V trimmed by 1 base and J by 5 bases, 5 bases remained unmatched. Germline CDR1 DFQATT, CDR2 SNEGSKA (reference sequence). The CDR3 DNA follows: TGCAGTGCTAGAGCACGAACTAGCGGGAACAATGAGCAGTTCTTC. The encoded protein is CSARARTSGNNEQFF.

The chain has TRBV18 and TRBJ1-2; no clear D gene. This CDR3 contains 14 residues. V was clipped by 3 bases and J by 0 bases, with 8 bases between them. The V gene's germline CDR1 is KGHSH and CDR2 LQKENI. The chain's CDR3 is CASSPQRPNYGYTF. The CDR3 DNA reads as TGTGCCAGCTCACCGCAGCGTCCTAACTATGGCTACACCTTC.

Ten or more counts support this clonotype. The V gene is TRBV5-1, the J gene TRBJ1-2, with 8 bases aligning to TRBD1. Trimming took 0 bases from V and 2 from J; bases not matched to a gene: 6. Germline V gene sequence: CDR1 SGHRS, CDR2 YFSETQ. The CDR3 runs 16 residues. The CDR3 DNA reads as TGCGCCAGCAGCTTGGCGGCAGGGGGCTTAAACTATGGCTACACCTTC. It yields the protein CASSLAAGGLNYGYTF.

This chain links TRBV5-1 with TRBJ2-1, with 8 bases matching TRBD2. Germline CDR1 SGHRS, CDR2 YFSETQ. This CDR3 region has 17 residues. The trim removed 1 base at V and 5 bases at J, leaving 11 bases unmatched. This CDR3 reads CASSLPGRLATNNEQFF. The CDR3, as DNA: TGCGCCAGCAGCTTGCCCGGCCGACTAGCGACCAACAATGAGCAGTTCTTC.

The J gene is TRBJ2-2, the V gene TRBV12-5; D is possibly TRBD1 or TRBD2 (5 bases each). Germline values: CDR1 LGHNT, CDR2 FRNRAP. CDR3 size: 16 residues. The germline V and J ends were trimmed by 0 bases and 4 bases, with 12 bases remaining between them. The chain's CDR3 is CASGLVQGRTTGELFF. In nucleotides, the CDR3 is TGTGCTAGTGGTTTGGTCCAGGGACGGACCACCGGGGAGCTGTTTTTT.

In its sample, this clonotype was seen a few times. Written as DNA, the CDR3 is TGCGCCAGCAGCCACGAAAGGGGGCAGCGCCGAAGCTCCTACAATGAGCAGTTCTTC. This translates into CASSHERGQRRSSYNEQFF. The chain has TRBV4-1 and TRBJ2-1, with 7 bases matching TRBD1. Trimming removed 3 bases from V and 0 bases from J; junction bases left unmatched: 14. Germline assignment: CDR1 MGHRA and CDR2 YSYEKL. The CDR3 sequence is 19 residues long.

The chain is built from TRBV19 and TRBJ2-1; possibly TRBD1 for D (5 bases). Germline CDR1 is LNHDA and CDR2 is SQIVND (reference sequence). This CDR3 comprises 17 residues. V lost 5 bases to trimming and J lost 4 bases, with 21 bases between them. CDR3: CASSLYGALGPYNEQFF. In DNA, the CDR3 is TGTGCCAGTAGTCTCTACGGAGCCCTGGGGCCATACAATGAGCAGTTCTTC.

This clonotype was picked up a small number of times. The V and J genes are TRBV6-1 and TRBJ2-1; D not resolved. V gave up 8 bases and J gave up 7 bases, with 15 bases separating them. The germline CDR1 and CDR2 sequences are MNHNS and SASEGT. This CDR3 has 13 residues. The CDR3 sequence is CASAQGRANEQFF. CDR3 coding DNA: TGTGCCAGCGCCCAAGGTAGGGCGAATGAGCAGTTCTTC.

In this sample, this clonotype turned up many times. The J gene is TRBJ2-1, the V gene TRBV11-1, with 11 bases that match TRBD2. V dropped 4 bases and J dropped 6; count of bases not matched to a gene: 14. Germline-derived CDR1 and CDR2 are SGHAT and FQDESV (reference sequence). The CDR3 is 18 residues long. The CDR3 DNA is TGTGCCAGCAGCTCCCCTCAACTAGCGGGAGCGTTGGGCAATGAGCAGTTCTTC. It is translated as CASSSPQLAGALGNEQFF.

This clonotype was detected a few times. The chain joins TRBV19 to TRBJ1-1; D uncertain. V shed 2 bases and J shed 0 bases, with 13 bases lying between them. Germline V CDR1 and CDR2: LNHDA, SQIVND (reference sequence). This CDR3 is 16 amino acids long. The CDR3 loop is CASSIHVSRMNTEAFF. The CDR3 nucleotides are TGTGCCAGTAGTATACATGTTTCCCGCATGAACACTGAAGCTTTCTTT.

The V call is TRBV20-1, the J call TRBJ2-7; D perhaps matches TRBD2 (5 bases). Germline CDR1 and CDR2: DFQATT and SNEGSKA (reference sequence). V lost 4 bases, J lost 4 bases, and 14 bases lay in between. The CDR3 runs 13 residues. The CDR3 is CSAKELVGYEQYF. CDR3 in DNA: TGCAGTGCTAAGGAACTAGTTGGATACGAGCAGTACTTC.

V gene TRBV5-1 combines with J gene TRBJ2-1; D is possibly TRBD2 (6 bases). The CDR3 is 13 amino acids. Germline-derived CDR1 and CDR2 are SGHRS and YFSETQ. V was trimmed by 4 bases and J by 8 bases, leaving 13 bases between them. The CDR3 loop is CASSREFPDEQFF. The DNA for the CDR3 is TGCGCCAGCAGCCGGGAGTTCCCCGATGAGCAGTTCTTC.

The rearrangement links TRBV3-1 to TRBJ1-1; 7 bases agree with TRBD1. Trimming took 5 bases from V and 7 from J; bases not matched to a gene: 7. This CDR3 has 13 amino acids. Germline values: CDR1 LGHDT, CDR2 YNNKEL (reference sequence). The DNA of the CDR3 is TGTGCCAGCAGCGCGGGACAGTATGTTGAAGCTTTCTTT. Residues: CASSAGQYVEAFF.

Comments on this clonotype: One junction end disagrees with the germline gene, perhaps due to a read error. The chain combines TRBV7-9 with TRBJ2-5; TRBD2 agrees at 14 bases. This CDR3 contains 16 residues. Germline assignment: CDR1 SEHNR and CDR2 FQNEAQ (reference sequence). CDR3 bases: TGTGTCAGCAGCTGGAGACTAGCGGGAGGGCGAGAGACCCAGTACTTC. This sequence encodes CVSSWRLAGGRETQYF.

This clonotype was counted ten times or more. This chain uses TRBV5-1 with TRBJ2-7, with TRBD2 matching 9 bases. The CDR3 sequence is 16 residues long. Looked up from germline, CDR1 is SGHRS and CDR2 is YFSETQ. The junction had 5 bases not matched to a gene; V was cut back by 0 bases and J by 1 base. CDR3 in amino acids: CASSLAASGTSYEQYF. The DNA of the CDR3 is TGCGCCAGCAGCTTGGCCGCTAGCGGGACATCCTACGAGCAGTACTTC.

Many counts were recorded for this clonotype. The junction does not match germline at one end; this may be a read error. The V gene is TRBV7-9, the J gene TRBJ2-5, with TRBD2 as a possible D gene (5 bases). The germline CDR1 and CDR2 sequences are SEHNR and FQNEAQ (reference sequence). The CDR3 extends over 14 amino acids. DNA of the CDR3: TGCGCCAGCAGCTTGGGCGGGTCCCAAGAGACCCAGTACTTC. Its translation is CASSLGGSQETQYF.

The J gene is TRBJ1-2, the V gene TRBV29-1; possibly TRBD1 for D (6 bases). The CDR3 covers 12 residues. Trimming removed 6 bases from V and 7 bases from J, with 15 bases in between. Germline V gene lookup returns CDR1 SQVTM and CDR2 ANQGSEA. The CDR3 is CSVKGGGLGYTF. The CDR3 region has the DNA TGCAGCGTCAAAGGGGGGGGGCTTGGCTACACCTTC.

The V gene is TRBV3-1, the J gene TRBJ1-1, with TRBD1 matching 9 bases. Germline-derived CDR1 and CDR2 are LGHDT and YNNKEL (reference sequence). The V segment lost 1 base and the J segment 3 bases; nucleotides outside the gene matches: 6. The CDR3 extends over 16 amino acids. The CDR3 nucleotides read TGTGCCAGCAGCCAAGCAGGGACAGGGTGGTACACTGAAGCTTTCTTT. It is translated as CASSQAGTGWYTEAFF.

This rearrangement joins TRBV5-1 to TRBJ2-1; TRBD2 matches at 7 bases. V shed 4 bases and J 5 bases; nucleotides not matched to a gene: 9. The CDR3 has 15 amino acids. The germline V gene encodes CDR1 SGHRS and CDR2 YFSETQ. CDR3 nucleotides: TGCGCCAGCAGCCGGGACTACCCGAACGACAATGAGCAGTTCTTC. It specifies CASSRDYPNDNEQFF.